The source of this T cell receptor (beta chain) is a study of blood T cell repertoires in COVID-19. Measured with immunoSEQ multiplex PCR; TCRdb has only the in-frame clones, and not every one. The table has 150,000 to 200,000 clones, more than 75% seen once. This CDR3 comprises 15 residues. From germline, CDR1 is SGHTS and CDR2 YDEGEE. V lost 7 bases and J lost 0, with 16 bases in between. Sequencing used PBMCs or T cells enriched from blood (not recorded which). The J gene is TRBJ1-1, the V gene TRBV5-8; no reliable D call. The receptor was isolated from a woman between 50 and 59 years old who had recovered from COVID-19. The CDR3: CASGLTPPLNTEAFF. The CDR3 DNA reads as TGTGCCAGCGGACTGACACCGCCCCTGAACACTGAAGCTTTCTTT.